This TCR beta chain was identified in a study of neoadjuvant anti-PD-1 for oral cavity cancer. Per the germline V gene, CDR1 is MNHNS and CDR2 is SASEGT. The CDR3 loop spans 13 amino acids. Between the trimmed V and J ends, which lost 1 base and 4 bases, there was a span of 7 bases. Measured with immunoSEQ multiplex PCR; TCRdb has only the in-frame clones, and not every one. The profile shows around 7,000 clones, roughly 45% of them singletons. The specimen was tumor tissue, collected before nivolumab (anti-PD-1) treatment. The receptor comes from a person aged 35-79 years with oral cavity squamous cell carcinoma. The V gene is TRBV6-1, the J gene TRBJ1-1; D is ambiguous. CDR3 sequence: CASSEVDGTEAFF. The CDR3 coding sequence is TGTGCCAGCAGTGAAGTTGACGGCACTGAAGCTTTCTTT.